This TCR beta chain was identified in a study of T cells after yellow fever vaccination. Study-wide results and caveats: Contaminants from the bulk population, in the form of abundant clonotypes, could be found in FACS-sorted repertoires.

The germline V and J ends were trimmed by 4 bases and 6 bases, with 17 bases remaining between them. The CDR3 extends over 15 amino acids. CDR1 LGHDT and CDR2 YNNKEL come from the germline V gene (reference sequence). From the 5' RACE reads, TCRdb called clonotypes with MiXCR, one entry per CDR3 protein. Among approximately 510,000 distinct CDR3 sequences listed, around a fifth were seen once. The sample holds a few counts of this clonotype. The target antigen is unknown. The chain links TRBV3-1 to TRBJ2-3, with D possibly matching TRBD2 (7 bases). The origin of this receptor is a man aged 18 to 35 who received the YFV17D yellow fever vaccine. The material was PBMCs, obtained about 21 days after the first yellow fever vaccination. The CDR3 loop reads CASSPRGARGDTQYF. CDR3 DNA: TGTGCCAGCAGCCCTCGGGGGGCGCGAGGGGATACGCAGTATTTT.